This TCR beta chain was sequenced in a study of spatial heterogeneity in lung cancer. Notes on the study in general: Ubiquitous, expanded tumor-derived TCRs were more frequently observed in blood at resection than at follow-up.

Germline-derived CDR1 and CDR2 are WSHSY and SAAADI. The CDR3 length is 13 residues. Trimming took 2 bases from V and 6 from J, leaving 8 bases between them. TCRdb passed the 5' RACE reads through MiXCR, listing each CDR3 protein once. The sample lists approximately 52,000 distinct CDR3 sequences; under 6% were seen once. Time point in this sample: sample taken at primary tumor resection. In each case, whole RNA from tumor, nontumor lung or frozen PBMC was sequenced unsorted. This clonotype came up many times. Its antigen is unknown. The genes are TRBV10-2 and TRBJ1-5, with D tentatively TRBD1 (5 bases). The input for sequencing was PBMCs, taken at surgery. The sequence was collected from a male donor with early-stage non-small cell lung cancer. In DNA form, the CDR3 reads TGCGCCAGCAGTGAGCCAGGGCTTCAGCCCCAGCATTTT. This sequence encodes CASSEPGLQPQHF.